This T cell receptor beta chain comes out of a study of T cells in Graves' hyperthyroidism and ophthalmopathy. In its sample, this clonotype was seen many times. The germline V gene encodes CDR1 DFQATT and CDR2 SNEGSKA (reference sequence). This CDR3 has 11 amino acids. V lost 3 bases, J lost 5 bases, and 8 bases lay in between. From RNA transcripts, TCR beta CDR3 regions were amplified. The HTBI primer set drove a first-round RT-PCR of the TCR CDR3. TCRdb recomputed calls from the multiplex PCR reads with MiXCR, one row per CDR3 protein. The profile shows about 500,000 distinct CDR3 sequences, 15% to 20% of them singletons.

Specimen: blood. This clonotype originated in a woman in her twenties or thirties with Graves' ophthalmopathy. J is TRBJ2-7 and V is TRBV20-1; D is possibly TRBD1 (6 bases). The CDR3 coding sequence is TGCAGTGCTAGTCAGGGGAACGAGCAGTACTTC. Amino acids: CSASQGNEQYF.